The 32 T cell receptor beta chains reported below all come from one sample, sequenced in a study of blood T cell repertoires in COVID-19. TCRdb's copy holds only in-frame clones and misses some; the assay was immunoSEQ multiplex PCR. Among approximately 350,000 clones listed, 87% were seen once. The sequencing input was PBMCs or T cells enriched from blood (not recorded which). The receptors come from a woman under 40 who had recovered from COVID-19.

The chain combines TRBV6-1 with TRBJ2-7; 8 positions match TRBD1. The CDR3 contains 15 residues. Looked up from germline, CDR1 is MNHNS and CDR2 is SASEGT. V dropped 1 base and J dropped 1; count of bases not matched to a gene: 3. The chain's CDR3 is CASSEDWTGSYEQYF. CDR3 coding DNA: TGTGCCAGCAGTGAAGACTGGACAGGGTCCTACGAGCAGTACTTC.

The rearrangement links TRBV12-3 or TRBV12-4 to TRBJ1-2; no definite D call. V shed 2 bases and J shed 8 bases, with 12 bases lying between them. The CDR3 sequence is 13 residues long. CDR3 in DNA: TGTGCCAGCAGTTTACTTATTGGGCAAGGCTACACCTTC. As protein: CASSLLIGQGYTF.

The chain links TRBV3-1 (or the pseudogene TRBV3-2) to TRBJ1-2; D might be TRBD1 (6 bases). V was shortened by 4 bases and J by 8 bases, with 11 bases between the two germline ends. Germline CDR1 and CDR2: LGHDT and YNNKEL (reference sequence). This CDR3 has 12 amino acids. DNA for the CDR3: TGTGCCAGCAGCCTTAGGGACACGGGCTACACCTTC. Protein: CASSLRDTGYTF.

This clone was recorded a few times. CDR3 bases: TGCGCCAGCAGCCAATGGAGGGAGTCCTACGAGCAGTACTTC. Translating gives CASSQWRESYEQYF. The rearrangement uses TRBV4-1 and TRBJ2-7; TRBD2 might be the D (6 bases). The CDR3 is 14 amino acids. CDR1 is MGHRA and CDR2 is YSYEKL in the germline V gene. Deletions cut 2 bases from V and 1 base from J, with 9 bases between.

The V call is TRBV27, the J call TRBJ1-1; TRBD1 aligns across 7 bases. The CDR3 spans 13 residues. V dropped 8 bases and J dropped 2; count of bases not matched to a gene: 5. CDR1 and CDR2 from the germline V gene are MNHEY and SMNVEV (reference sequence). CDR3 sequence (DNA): TGTGCCAGCTCGACAGGGTATAACACTGAAGCTTTCTTT. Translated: CASSTGYNTEAFF.

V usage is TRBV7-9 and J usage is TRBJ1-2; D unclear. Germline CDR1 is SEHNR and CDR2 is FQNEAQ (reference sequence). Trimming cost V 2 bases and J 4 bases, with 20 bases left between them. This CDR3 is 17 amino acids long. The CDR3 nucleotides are TGTGCCAGCAGCTTACTACCAGGATCCCCCGGAGGCTATGGCTACACCTTC. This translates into CASSLLPGSPGGYGYTF.

CDR3 sequence: CASSPTIPSYEQYF. CDR3 sequence (DNA): TGCGCCAGCAGCCCGACTATCCCCTCCTACGAGCAGTACTTC. The gene calls are TRBV5-1 and TRBJ2-7; a weak D match, TRBD2 (5 bases). The CDR3 extends over 14 amino acids. Trimming took 4 bases from V and 0 from J, leaving 11 bases between them. Germline V gene data show CDR1 as SGHRS and CDR2 as YFSETQ.

CDR3 nucleotide sequence: TGCAGCGTCGACGGGACAGGAGCCTTGGGGAGCAATCAGCCCCAGCATTTT. Encoded protein: CSVDGTGALGSNQPQHF. The chain uses TRBV29-1 and TRBJ1-5, with 8 bases that match TRBD1. The CDR3 loop spans 17 amino acids. Germline CDR1 is SQVTM and CDR2 is ANQGSEA. V trimming: 6 bases; J trimming: 1 base; junction bases outside the gene matches: 14. The full variable domain, in which reference TRBV29-1 and TRBJ1-5 provide the parts outside the CDR3, is SAVISQKPSRDICQRGTSLTIQCQVDSQVTMMFWYRQQPGQSLTLIATANQGSEATYESGFVIDKFPISRPNLTFSTLTVSNMSPEDSSIYLCSVDGTGALGSNQPQHFGDGTRLSIL.

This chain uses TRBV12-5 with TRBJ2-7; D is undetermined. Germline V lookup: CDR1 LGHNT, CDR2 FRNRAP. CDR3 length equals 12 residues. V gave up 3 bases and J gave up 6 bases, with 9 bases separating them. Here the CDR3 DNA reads TGTGCTAGTGGTTTCTTACGAGTCGAGCAGTACTTC. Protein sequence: CASGFLRVEQYF.

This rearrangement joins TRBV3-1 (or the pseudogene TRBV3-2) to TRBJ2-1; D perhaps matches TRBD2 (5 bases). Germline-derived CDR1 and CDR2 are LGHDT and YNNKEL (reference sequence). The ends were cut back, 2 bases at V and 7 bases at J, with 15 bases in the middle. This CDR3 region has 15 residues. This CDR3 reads CASSQMLLAGNEQFF. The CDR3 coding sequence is TGTGCCAGCAGCCAAATGTTGCTAGCTGGGAATGAGCAGTTCTTC.

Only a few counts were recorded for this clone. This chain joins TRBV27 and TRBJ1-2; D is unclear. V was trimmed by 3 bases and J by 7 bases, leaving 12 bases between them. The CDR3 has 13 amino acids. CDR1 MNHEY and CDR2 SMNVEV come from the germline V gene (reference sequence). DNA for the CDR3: TGTGCCAGCAGTTTTCGAGGGTCTTCTGGCTACACCTTC. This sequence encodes CASSFRGSSGYTF.

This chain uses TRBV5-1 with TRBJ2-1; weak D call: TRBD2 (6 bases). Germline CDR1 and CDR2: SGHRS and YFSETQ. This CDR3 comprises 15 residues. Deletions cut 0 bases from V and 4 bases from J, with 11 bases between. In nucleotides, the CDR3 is TGCGCCAGCAGCTTGGAAAATAGCGGTTACAATGAGCAGTTCTTC. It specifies CASSLENSGYNEQFF.

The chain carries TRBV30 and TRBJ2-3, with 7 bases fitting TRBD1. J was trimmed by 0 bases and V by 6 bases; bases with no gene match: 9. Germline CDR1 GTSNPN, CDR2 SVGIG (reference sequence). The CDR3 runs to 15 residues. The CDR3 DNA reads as TGTGCCTGTGAAGGGACAGCCCTTAGCACAGATACGCAGTATTTT. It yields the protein CACEGTALSTDTQYF.

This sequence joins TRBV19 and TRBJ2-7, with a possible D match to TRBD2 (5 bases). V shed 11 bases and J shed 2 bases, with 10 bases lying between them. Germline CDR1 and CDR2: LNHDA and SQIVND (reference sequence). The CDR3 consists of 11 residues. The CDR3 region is CAVGETYEQYF. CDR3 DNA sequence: TGTGCCGTCGGGGAGACCTACGAGCAGTACTTC.

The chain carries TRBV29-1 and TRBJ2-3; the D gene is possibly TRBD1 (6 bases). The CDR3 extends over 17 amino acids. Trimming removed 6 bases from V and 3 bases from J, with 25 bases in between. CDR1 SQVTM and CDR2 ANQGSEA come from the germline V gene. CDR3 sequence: CSVTLRSGVVLTDTQYF. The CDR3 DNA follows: TGCAGCGTGACTCTTAGGTCAGGGGTCGTTTTGACAGATACGCAGTATTTT.

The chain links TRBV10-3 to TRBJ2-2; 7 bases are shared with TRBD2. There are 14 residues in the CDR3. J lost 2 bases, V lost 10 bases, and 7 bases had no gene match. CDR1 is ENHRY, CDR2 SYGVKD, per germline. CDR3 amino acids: CATGLVPNTGELFF. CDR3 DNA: TGTGCCACCGGACTAGTCCCCAACACCGGGGAGCTGTTTTTT.

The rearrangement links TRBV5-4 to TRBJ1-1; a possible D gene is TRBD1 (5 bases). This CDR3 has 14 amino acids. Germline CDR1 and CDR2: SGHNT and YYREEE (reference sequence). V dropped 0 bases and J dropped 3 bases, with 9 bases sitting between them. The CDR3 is CASSLEGLDTEAFF. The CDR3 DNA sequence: TGTGCCAGCAGCTTGGAGGGGCTGGACACTGAAGCTTTCTTT. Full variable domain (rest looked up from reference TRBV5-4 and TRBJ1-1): ETGVTQSPTHLIKTRGQQVTLRCSSQSGHNTVSWYQQALGQGPQFIFQYYREEENGRGNFPPRFSGLQFPNYSSELNVNALELDDSALYLCASSLEGLDTEAFFGQGTRLTVV.

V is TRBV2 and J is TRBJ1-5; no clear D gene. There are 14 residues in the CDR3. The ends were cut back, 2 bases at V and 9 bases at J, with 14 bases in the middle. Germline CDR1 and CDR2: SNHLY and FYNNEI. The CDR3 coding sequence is TGTGCCAGCAGTGAATATGGGCCTCCCCGGCCCCAGCATTTT. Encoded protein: CASSEYGPPRPQHF.

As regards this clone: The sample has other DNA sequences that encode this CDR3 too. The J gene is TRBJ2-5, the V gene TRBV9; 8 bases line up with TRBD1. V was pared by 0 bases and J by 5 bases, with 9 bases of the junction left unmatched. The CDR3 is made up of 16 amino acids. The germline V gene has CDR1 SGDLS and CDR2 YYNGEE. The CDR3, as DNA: TGTGCCAGCAGCGTAGAAGGGCAGGGGGCTTGGGAGACCCAGTACTTC. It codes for CASSVEGQGAWETQYF.

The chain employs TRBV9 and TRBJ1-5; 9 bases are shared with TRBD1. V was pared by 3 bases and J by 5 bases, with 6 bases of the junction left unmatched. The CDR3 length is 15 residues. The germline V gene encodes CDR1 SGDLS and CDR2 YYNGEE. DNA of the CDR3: TGTGCCAGCAGCGGGGGGACAGGGACGCATCAGCCCCAGCATTTT. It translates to CASSGGTGTHQPQHF.

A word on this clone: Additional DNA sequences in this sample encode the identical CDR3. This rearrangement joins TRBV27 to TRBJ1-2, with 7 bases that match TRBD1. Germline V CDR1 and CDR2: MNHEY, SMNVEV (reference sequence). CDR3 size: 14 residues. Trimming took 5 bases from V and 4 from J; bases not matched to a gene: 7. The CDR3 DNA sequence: TGTGCCAGCAGTCCACTGGACAGGACCTATGGCTACACCTTC. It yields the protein CASSPLDRTYGYTF.

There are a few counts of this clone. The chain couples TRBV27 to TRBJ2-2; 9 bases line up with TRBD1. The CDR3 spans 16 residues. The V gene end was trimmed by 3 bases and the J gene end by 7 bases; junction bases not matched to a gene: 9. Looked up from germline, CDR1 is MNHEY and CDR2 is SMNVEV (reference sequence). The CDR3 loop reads CASSFARQGDHGELFF. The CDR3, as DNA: TGTGCCAGCAGTTTTGCCCGACAGGGGGATCACGGGGAGCTGTTTTTT.

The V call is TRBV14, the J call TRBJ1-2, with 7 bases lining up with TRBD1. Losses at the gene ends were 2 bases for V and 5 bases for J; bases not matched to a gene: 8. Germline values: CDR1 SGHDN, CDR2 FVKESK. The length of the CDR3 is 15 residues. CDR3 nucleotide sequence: TGTGCCAGCAGCCAAAGAGGGGGCCAAGTGTATGGCTACACCTTC. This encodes CASSQRGGQVYGYTF.

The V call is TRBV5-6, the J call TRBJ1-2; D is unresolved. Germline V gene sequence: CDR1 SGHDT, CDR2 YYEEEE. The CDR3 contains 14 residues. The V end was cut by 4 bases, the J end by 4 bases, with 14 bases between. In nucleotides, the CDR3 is TGTGCCAGCAGCCCCCTTCACCGCAGCTATGGCTACACCTTC. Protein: CASSPLHRSYGYTF. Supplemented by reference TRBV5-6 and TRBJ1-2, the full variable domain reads DAGVTQSPTHLIKTRGQQVTLRCSPKSGHDTVSWYQQALGQGPQFIFQYYEEEERQRGNFPDRFSGHQFPNYSSELNVNALLLGDSALYLCASSPLHRSYGYTFGSGTRLTVV.

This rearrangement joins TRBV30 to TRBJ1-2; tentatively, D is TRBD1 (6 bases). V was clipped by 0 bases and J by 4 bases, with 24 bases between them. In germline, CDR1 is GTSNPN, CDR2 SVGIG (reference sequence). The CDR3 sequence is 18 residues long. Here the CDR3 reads CAWSVKGAGAGISYGYTF. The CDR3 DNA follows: TGTGCCTGGAGTGTAAAGGGTGCAGGGGCAGGGATAAGCTATGGCTACACCTTC.

The CDR3 loop is CASSDNRGGGTEAFF. Here the CDR3 DNA reads TGTGCCAGTAGTGACAACAGGGGCGGTGGCACTGAAGCTTTCTTT. The rearrangement joins TRBV19 to TRBJ1-1; the match to TRBD1 covers 7 bases. Germline CDR1 LNHDA, CDR2 SQIVND (reference sequence). CDR3 length: 15 amino acids. After removal of 5 bases from V and 4 bases from J, the junction contained 10 bases not matched to a gene.

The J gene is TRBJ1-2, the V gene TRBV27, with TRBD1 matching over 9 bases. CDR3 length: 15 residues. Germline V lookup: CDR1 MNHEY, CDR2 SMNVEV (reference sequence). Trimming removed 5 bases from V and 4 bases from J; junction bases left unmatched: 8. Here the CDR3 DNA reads TGTGCCAGCAGTCCCTACAGGGGGCTTGGCTATGGCTACACCTTC. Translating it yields CASSPYRGLGYGYTF.

Here the CDR3 reads CSVGLAGTDTQYF. The CDR3 DNA follows: TGCAGCGTTGGACTAGCGGGCACAGATACGCAGTATTTT. The rearrangement joins TRBV29-1 to TRBJ2-3; the match to TRBD2 covers 9 bases. V trimming: 4 bases; J trimming: 1 base; junction bases outside the gene matches: 0. The CDR3 is 13 residues long. Looked up from germline, CDR1 is SQVTM and CDR2 is ANQGSEA.

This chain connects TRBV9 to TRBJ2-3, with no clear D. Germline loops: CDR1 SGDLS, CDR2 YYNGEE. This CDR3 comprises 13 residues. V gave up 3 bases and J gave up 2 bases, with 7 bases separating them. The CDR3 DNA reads TGTGCCAGCAGCGGTATTTACACAGATACGCAGTATTTT. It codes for CASSGIYTDTQYF. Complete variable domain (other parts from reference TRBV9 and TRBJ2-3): DSGVTQTPKHLITATGQRVTLRCSPRSGDLSVYWYQQSLDQGLQFLIQYYNGEERAKGNILERFSAQQFPDLHSELNLSSLELGDSALYFCASSGIYTDTQYFGPGTRLTVL.

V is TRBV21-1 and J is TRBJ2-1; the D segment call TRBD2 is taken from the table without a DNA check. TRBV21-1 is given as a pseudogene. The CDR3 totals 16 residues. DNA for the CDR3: TGTGCCAGCAGCAACTCGGGACTAGCGTCCTCGGATGAGCAGTTCTTC. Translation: CASSNSGLASSDEQFF.

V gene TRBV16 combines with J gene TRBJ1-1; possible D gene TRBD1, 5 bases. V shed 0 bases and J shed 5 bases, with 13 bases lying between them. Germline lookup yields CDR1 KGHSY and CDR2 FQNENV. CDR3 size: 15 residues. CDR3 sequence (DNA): TGTGCCAGCAGCCAATCCTCGGCCGGGGGTACTGAAGCTTTCTTT. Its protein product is CASSQSSAGGTEAFF.

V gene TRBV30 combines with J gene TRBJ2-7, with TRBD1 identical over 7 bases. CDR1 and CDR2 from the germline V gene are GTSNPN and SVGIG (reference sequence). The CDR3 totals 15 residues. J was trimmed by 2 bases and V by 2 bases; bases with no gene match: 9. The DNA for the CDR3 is TGTGCCTGGAGTCCGGACAGGACGCAAACCTACGAGCAGTACTTC. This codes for CAWSPDRTQTYEQYF.